This TCR beta chain appears in the sequencing data of a study of control samples from healthy donors and cancer patients. Sequencing used immunoSEQ multiplex PCR; TCRdb keeps in-frame clones, though not all of them. The table has about 120,000 clones, 88% seen once; the top ten hold 3.7%. V lost 4 bases to trimming and J lost 2 bases, with 17 bases between them. The CDR3 covers 16 residues. CDR1 is LNHDA, CDR2 SQIVND, per germline (reference sequence). The sequence was obtained from a woman aged 55-69 years with lung cancer. The rearrangement uses TRBV19 and TRBJ1-1; weak D call: TRBD1 (6 bases). Sequenced material: PBMCs. The CDR3 sequence: CASSTGQFLLNTEAFF. The DNA of the CDR3 is TGTGCCAGTAGTACCGGACAGTTTCTTCTCAACACTGAAGCTTTCTTT.